The 7 T cell receptor beta chains below were found in one sample sequenced in a study of blood T cell repertoires in COVID-19. Clones were sequenced by immunoSEQ multiplex PCR, and TCRdb holds only the in-frame ones, with some missing. The data show 160,000 or so clones, roughly 87% seen once. Sequenced sample: peripheral blood. The receptors were sampled from an older woman with acute or convalescent COVID-19.

DNA of the CDR3: TGTGCCAGCAGTTCGGGACTAGAAGCTTTCTTT. Translating it yields CASSSGLEAFF. The J gene is TRBJ1-1, the V gene TRBV27; D perhaps matches TRBD1 (5 bases). The ends were cut back, 4 bases at V and 8 bases at J, with 8 bases in the middle. Germline V gene lookup returns CDR1 MNHEY and CDR2 SMNVEV (reference sequence). This CDR3 is 11 amino acids long.

The V and J genes are TRBV28 and TRBJ2-2, with D maybe TRBD1 (6 bases). CDR3 size: 13 residues. Germline V CDR1 and CDR2: MDHEN, SYDVKM. The V end was cut by 6 bases, the J end by 4 bases, with 9 bases between. The CDR3 coding sequence is TGTGCCAGCAGGCCAGGGGTCACCGGGGAGCTGTTTTTT. Translating it yields CASRPGVTGELFF.

A few counts support this clone. The chain carries TRBV7-2 and TRBJ1-5; TRBD1 might be the D (5 bases). Germline V gene data show CDR1 as SGHTA and CDR2 as FQGNSA. V was pared by 2 bases and J by 6 bases, with 14 bases between. This CDR3 is 15 amino acids long. CDR3 nucleotide sequence: TGTGCCAGCAGCTTAAGCAGGGTTTATAGTCAGCCCCAGCATTTT. Its translation: CASSLSRVYSQPQHF.

The chain joins TRBV7-3 to TRBJ1-1; D gene unclear. The CDR3 is 14 amino acids. The germline V gene has CDR1 SGHTA and CDR2 FQGTGA. V lost 1 base, J lost 0 bases, and 6 bases lay in between. CDR3: CASSLNSMNTEAFF. The CDR3, as DNA: TGTGCCAGCAGCTTAAACAGTATGAACACTGAAGCTTTCTTT.

The J gene is TRBJ1-5, the V gene TRBV5-5; no clear D. The length of the CDR3 is 15 residues. V was clipped by 0 bases and J by 3 bases, with 10 bases between them. Germline values: CDR1 SGHKS, CDR2 YYEKEE (reference sequence). The CDR3 loop reads CASSLVGEDNQPQHF. Written as DNA, the CDR3 is TGTGCCAGCAGCTTGGTCGGGGAGGACAATCAGCCCCAGCATTTT.

This chain links TRBV3-1 (or the pseudogene TRBV3-2) with TRBJ1-6, with D perhaps TRBD1 (6 bases). This CDR3 spans 13 amino acids. The ends were cut back, 10 bases at V and 8 bases at J, with 15 bases in the middle. CDR1 and CDR2 from the germline V gene are LGHDT and YNNKEL (reference sequence). The CDR3 region has the DNA TGTGCCACCCAAAGAGGGGGGGATTCACCCCTCCACTTT. As protein: CATQRGGDSPLHF.

The V gene is TRBV5-1, the J gene TRBJ2-1; D is unclear. The CDR3 covers 13 residues. Trimming shortened V by 0 bases and J by 10 bases, and 11 bases separated the two germline ends. Germline-derived CDR1 and CDR2 are SGHRS and YFSETQ. The CDR3 nucleotides are TGCGCCAGCAGCTTGGAGCCCTCCCGGGAGCAGTTCTTC. This codes for CASSLEPSREQFF.